The 16 T cell receptor beta chains presented below share a single source sample, sequenced in a study of blood T cells in healthy people across ages. A J-beta primer mix and a sample-barcoded 5' primer were used in a second PCR of roughly 6 to 12 cycles. One entry per CDR3 protein results from TCRdb running MiXCR on the 5' RACE reads. This table holds fewer than 800,000 distinct CDR3 sequences, around a fifth found once. Sequenced input: blood. The receptor source for this set is a man between 70 and 80 years old in good health.

This clonotype was seen a handful of times. The chain uses TRBV10-2 and TRBJ2-5, with 15 bases that match TRBD2. The better agreement between TRBJ2-1 and the DNA end casts doubt on the J call. This CDR3 comprises 14 residues. Germline values: CDR1 WSHSY, CDR2 SAAADI. The CDR3 bases are TGCGCCACCACGGGACTAGCGGGAGGCGGGGAGCAGTTCTTC. Translating it yields CATTGLAGGGEQFF.

The table lists this clonotype with a few counts. This chain joins TRBV19 and TRBJ2-2, with TRBD1 as a possible D gene (5 bases). This CDR3 has 14 residues. V shed 4 bases and J shed 3 bases, with 9 bases lying between them. The germline V gene encodes CDR1 LNHDA and CDR2 SQIVND (reference sequence). DNA of the CDR3: TGTGCCAGTAGTAACCCGACAGACACCGGGGAGCTGTTTTTT. Its translation is CASSNPTDTGELFF.

The chain is built from TRBV29-1 and TRBJ2-3; TRBD2 agrees at 16 bases. The trim removed 7 bases at V and 5 bases at J, leaving 12 bases unmatched. Germline V gene lookup returns CDR1 SQVTM and CDR2 ANQGSEA. The CDR3 contains 17 residues. The CDR3 DNA is TGCAGCGGGTCAATCGGGACTAGCGGGAGGGCAAGAGATACGCAGTATTTT. Protein: CSGSIGTSGRARDTQYF.

The chain uses TRBV13 and TRBJ1-4, with TRBD1 identical over 8 bases. V trimming: 6 bases; J trimming: 8 bases; junction bases outside the gene matches: 14. CDR1 and CDR2 (germline): PRHDT, FYEKMQ (reference sequence). This CDR3 has 16 amino acids. CDR3 sequence (DNA): TGTGCCAGCAGTTTATCCATTCGACAGGGGAGAGAAAAACTGTTTTTT. As protein: CASSLSIRQGREKLFF.

The rearrangement joins TRBV5-6 to TRBJ2-1; 13 nucleotides line up with TRBD2. The CDR3 length is 16 residues. Germline trimming cut 1 base from V and 9 bases from J; bases unmatched to any gene: 7. Germline-derived CDR1 and CDR2 are SGHDT and YYEEEE. Here the CDR3 reads CASSLSQGLAGVEQFF. The CDR3 coding sequence is TGTGCCAGCAGCTTGTCGCAAGGACTAGCGGGAGTTGAGCAGTTCTTC.

This clonotype was found many times. The chain links TRBV6-2 or TRBV6-3 to TRBJ2-5; D gene unclear. Trimming took 2 bases from V and 5 from J, leaving 6 bases between them. The CDR3 extends over 12 amino acids. Per the germline V gene, CDR1 is MNHEY and CDR2 is SVGEGT. The CDR3 spells CASSYPRETQYF. The CDR3 DNA reads as TGTGCCAGCAGTTACCCCCGGGAGACCCAGTACTTC.

This clonotype was observed a few times. The chain employs TRBV7-3 and TRBJ2-1; 7 nucleotides match TRBD2. This CDR3 contains 14 residues. V shed 2 bases and J 7 bases; nucleotides not matched to a gene: 5. Germline V CDR1 and CDR2: SGHTA, FQGTGA. CDR3 sequence: CASSLDREVNEQFF. In DNA form, the CDR3 reads TGTGCCAGCAGCTTAGACCGGGAGGTGAATGAGCAGTTCTTC.

This rearrangement joins TRBV29-1 to TRBJ2-1; 8 bases match TRBD1. V was pared by 7 bases and J by 10 bases, with 15 bases of the junction left unmatched. Germline assignment: CDR1 SQVTM and CDR2 ANQGSEA. The CDR3 spans 14 residues. CDR3 loop: CSGSPRTGSPEQFF. In nucleotides, the CDR3 is TGCAGCGGTTCCCCCCGGACAGGGTCCCCCGAGCAGTTCTTC.

This clonotype was detected only a few times. The conserved final phenylalanine or tryptophan is absent from the CDR3, which likely points to a read error. This chain links TRBV20-1 with TRBJ2-1; D uncertain. The CDR3 extends over 10 amino acids. Per the germline V gene, CDR1 is DFQATT and CDR2 is SNEGSKA (reference sequence). CDR3 protein: CSLLGNEQFL. CDR3 sequence (DNA): TGCAGCCTCTTGGGCAATGAGCAGTTCCTC.

This rearrangement joins TRBV25-1 to TRBJ1-4; perhaps TRBD1 as D (5 bases). This CDR3 comprises 15 residues. Germline values: CDR1 MGHDK, CDR2 SYGVNS. The V and J ends lost 2 bases and 7 bases respectively, with 14 bases between them. DNA for the CDR3: TGTGCCAGCAGTGAAGGGGCAGGGTCGAGTGAAAAACTGTTTTTT. It specifies CASSEGAGSSEKLFF. The entire variable domain, with the rest obtained from reference TRBV25-1 and TRBJ1-4, is as follows: EADIYQTPRYLVIGTGKKITLECSQTMGHDKMYWYQQDPGMELHLIHYSYGVNSTEKGDLSSESTVSRIRTEHFPLTLESARPSHTSQYLCASSEGAGSSEKLFFGSGTQLSVL.

This clonotype appeared a few times. This chain joins TRBV7-2 and TRBJ1-2; 11 nucleotides align to TRBD1. Germline-derived CDR1 and CDR2 are SGHTA and FQGNSA. The CDR3 covers 15 residues. Trimming cost V 4 bases and J 5 bases; bases outside gene matches: 6. DNA for the CDR3: TGTGCCAGCAGCTCCAGAGGACAGGGGGCTTATGGCTACACCTTC. Translating it yields CASSSRGQGAYGYTF.

The V gene is TRBV13, the J gene TRBJ2-4; the D is unclear. The ends were cut back, 4 bases at V and 7 bases at J, with 11 bases in the middle. Per the germline V gene, CDR1 is PRHDT and CDR2 is FYEKMQ (reference sequence). The CDR3 runs to 13 residues. Written as DNA, the CDR3 is TGTGCCAGCAGCTCGTACTCCGGGAACATTCAGTACTTC. Protein product: CASSSYSGNIQYF.

V and J are TRBV7-9 and TRBJ2-7; D uncertain. Germline V lookup: CDR1 SEHNR, CDR2 FQNEAQ (reference sequence). The V gene lost 1 base and the J gene lost 6 bases, with 7 bases spanning the gap. The CDR3 covers 12 residues. CDR3 sequence: CASSLGPGEQYF. The CDR3 DNA follows: TGTGCCAGCAGCTTAGGTCCGGGCGAGCAGTACTTC.

The V gene is TRBV9, the J gene TRBJ2-5, with 8 bases lining up with TRBD2. The J call may be wrong; the DNA end is better matched by TRBJ2-7. The CDR3 consists of 15 residues. The V gene's germline CDR1 is SGDLS and CDR2 YYNGEE. CDR3 in DNA: TGTGCCAGCAGCGTAGGAGTAGCGGGGACCTACGAGCAGTACTTC. It yields the protein CASSVGVAGTYEQYF.

This clonotype was observed a handful of times. The genes are TRBV7-2 and TRBJ2-5; D might be TRBD2 (6 bases). Germline lookup yields CDR1 SGHTA and CDR2 FQGNSA. Trimming removed 1 base from V and 5 bases from J, with 11 bases in between. The CDR3 length is 14 residues. CDR3 in amino acids: CASSLVVRGETQYF. In nucleotides, the CDR3 is TGTGCCAGCAGCTTAGTGGTTCGGGGGGAGACCCAGTACTTC.

This clonotype has more than one count but fewer than ten. The V gene is TRBV6-2 or TRBV6-3, the J gene TRBJ2-7; 8 bases are shared with TRBD1. CDR3 length: 15 amino acids. V shed 6 bases and J 0 bases; nucleotides not matched to a gene: 7. Per the germline V gene, CDR1 is MNHEY and CDR2 is SVGEGT. The CDR3: CASRPPGQVSYEQYF. CDR3 in DNA: TGTGCCAGCAGACCTCCGGGACAGGTCTCCTACGAGCAGTACTTC.